This TCR beta chain originates from a study of T-cell reconstitution after alpha-beta-depleted transplantation in children. It was with unique molecular identifiers that the TCRbeta library was prepared. TCRdb ran MiXCR on the PCR reads and lists one entry per CDR3 protein. The sample includes approximately 190,000 distinct CDR3 sequences, around 9.2% of them seen just once. This CDR3 comprises 16 residues. J was trimmed by 8 bases and V by 3 bases; bases with no gene match: 18. Germline lookup yields CDR1 DFQATT and CDR2 SNEGSKA (reference sequence). The source was PBMCs, mostly from graft donor cells, collected 360 days after TCRalphabeta/CD19-depleted stem cell transplant. The chain recombines TRBV20-1 with TRBJ1-2; the match to TRBD1 covers 7 bases. This receptor was identified in a male patient aged 2 to 9 who had a stem cell transplant for acute myeloid leukemia, so the T cells may come from the graft donor. The CDR3 here is CSASEDLQGRFGGYTF. Here the CDR3 DNA reads TGCAGTGCTAGTGAAGACCTACAGGGGAGATTTGGGGGCTACACCTTC.